This T cell receptor (beta chain) is drawn from a study of blood T cell repertoires in COVID-19 (TCRdb year 2020). Looking at the study overall: Samples covering the acute and convalescent phases of COVID-19 were provided by collaborators in the United States, Italy and Spain. Sample metadata almost always included a de-identified subject ID, COVID-19 status, age in years and sex. Where available, HLA class I and class II types were taken from metadata supplied by the sample provider and were not determined by assay-based typing. The material from the prospective study consisted of cDNA or gDNA derived from T cells, B-cell-depleted T cells, or PBMCs. A freely available public database, intended as a resource for researchers studying the immune response to SARS-CoV-2, is where the repertoires were released. The dataset comprised deeply sampled blood TCRbeta repertoires from subjects exposed to, actively infected with, or recovered from COVID-19. The samples were drawn from the first 160 participants of the ongoing ImmuneRACE study and from 1,254 subjects provided by 6 global collaborators.

TCRbeta CDR3 regions were amplified from genomic DNA by means of the immunoSEQ Assay, a bias-controlled multiplex PCR. In the original analysis: The number of nucleated cells in each sample was estimated by amplification of reference gene primers within the assay. To quantify the absolute abundance of each unique TCRbeta CDR3 rearrangement, sequence reads were collapsed and filtered. Productive Simpson clonality was computed per sample as the square root of Simpson's diversity index over productive rearrangements. TCRdb took this table from immuneACCESS and kept in-frame rearrangements with V and J called. Such tables lack part of the clones; where checked against another copy, unresolved V genes explain under half of the gap, and the rest is unexplained. V and J calls and clone size come straight from that table; D and trimming were deduced from the DNA. The sample records about 490,000 clones, 80% to 90% of which are singletons. Approximately 3% of the sample is held by the ten biggest clonotypes.

Each collaborating institution followed its own protocols to collect whole blood in K2EDTA tubes. For TCRbeta analysis, collaborator samples were shipped as frozen whole blood, as isolated PBMCs, or as DNA extracted from either sample type. With regard to this clone: No cognate antigen has been identified for it. Per-nucleotide qualities are absent, and no much larger clonotype sits a single base away.

The investigation overall reported the following: The quantity of clinical and demographic metadata differed by source and by participant and was supplied without curation.

From its cysteine to its phenylalanine, the CDR3 spans 15 amino acids. Of the read, only the CDR3 DNA is kept; its 45 bases are in frame from base 1. The germline V gene supplies CDR1 MDHEN and CDR2 SYDVKM. V has 6 bases trimmed and J has 0 bases trimmed; junction bases matching no gene number 5. This TCR was sampled from a human donor in a cohort sampled during active COVID-19. The sample taken for sequencing was peripheral blood. The chain joins TRBV28 to TRBJ2-7; TRBD2 agrees with 10 junctional bases. The CDR3 reads as follows: CASRTGTSVSYEQYF. At the DNA level, the sequence is TGTGCCAGCAGGACCGGGACTAGCGTCTCCTACGAGCAGTACTTC. This CDR3, with the reference TRBV28 and TRBJ2-7 proteins standing in past its ends, gives the full variable domain DVKVTQSSRYLVKRTGEKVFLECVQDMDHENMFWYRQDPGLGLRLIYFSYDVKMKEKGDIPEGYSVSREKKERFSLILESASTNQTSMYLCASRTGTSVSYEQYFGPGTRLTVT.